The TCR beta chain under discussion was sequenced for a study of T cell clonality in common variable immunodeficiency. Assay used: immunoSEQ multiplex PCR; TCRdb lists only in-frame clones, some missing. The sample includes 15,000 to 20,000 clones, none of them occurring once. General study points: In common variable immunodeficiency, TCR beta chains reportedly carried fewer deletions and N-nucleotide insertions. What drives increased CVID clonality needs T cell subpopulation sequencing. CVID subjects had higher TCRbeta clonality than healthy controls, most marked in about a third.

The sample holds a few counts of this clone. Its matching antigen is unknown. The observed sequence ends 3 residues before the CDR3 terminus, with the missing tail filled in from the germline J gene. The CDR3 length is 15 residues. V lost 9 bases, J lost 1 base, and 7 bases stayed unmatched. Per germline, CDR1 LNHDA and CDR2 SQIVND (reference sequence). The TCR comes from a human donor with common variable immunodeficiency. Sequenced: peripheral blood mononuclear cells. The chain uses TRBV19 and TRBJ1-5; 9 nucleotides agree with TRBD1. CDR3 bases read: TGTGCCAGCAACAGGGGGCGAGGCAGCAATCAGCCC. Translation: CASNRGRGSNQP. The CDR3 in its entirety is CASNRGRGSNQPQHF.